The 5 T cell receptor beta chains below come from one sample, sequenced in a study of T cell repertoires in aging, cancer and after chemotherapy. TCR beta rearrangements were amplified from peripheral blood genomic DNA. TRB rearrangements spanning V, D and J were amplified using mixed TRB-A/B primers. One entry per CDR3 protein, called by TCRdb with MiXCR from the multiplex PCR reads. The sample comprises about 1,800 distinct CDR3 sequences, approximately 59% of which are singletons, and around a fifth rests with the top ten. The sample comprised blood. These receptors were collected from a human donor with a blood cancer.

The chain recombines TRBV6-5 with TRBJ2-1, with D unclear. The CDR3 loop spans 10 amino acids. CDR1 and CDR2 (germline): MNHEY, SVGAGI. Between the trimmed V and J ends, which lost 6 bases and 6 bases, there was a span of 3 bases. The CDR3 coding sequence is TGTGCCAGCAGGAGCAATGAGCAGTTCTTC. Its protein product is CASRSNEQFF.

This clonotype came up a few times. The CDR3 region has the DNA TGCAGCGTTGAAGTTTCCAGGGGCTCCGGGGAGCTGTTTTTT. Amino acids: CSVEVSRGSGELFF. The chain is built from TRBV29-1 and TRBJ2-2; the D gene is possibly TRBD1 (6 bases). Trimming took off 1 base at V and 6 bases at J, with 12 bases between the two ends. The CDR3 runs to 14 residues. Germline assignment: CDR1 SQVTM and CDR2 ANQGSEA.

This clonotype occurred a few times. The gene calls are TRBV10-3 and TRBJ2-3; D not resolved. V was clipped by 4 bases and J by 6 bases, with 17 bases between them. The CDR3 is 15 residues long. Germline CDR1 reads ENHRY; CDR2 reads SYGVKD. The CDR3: CAISAQSGGADTQYF. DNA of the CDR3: TGTGCCATCAGTGCTCAGTCAGGCGGCGCGGATACGCAGTATTTT.

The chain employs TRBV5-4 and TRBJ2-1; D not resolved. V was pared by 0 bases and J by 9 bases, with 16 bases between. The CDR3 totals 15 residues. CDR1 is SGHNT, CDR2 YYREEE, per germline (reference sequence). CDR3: CASSLDRMTGGEQFF. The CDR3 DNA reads TGTGCCAGCAGCTTGGACAGAATGACCGGCGGTGAGCAGTTCTTC.

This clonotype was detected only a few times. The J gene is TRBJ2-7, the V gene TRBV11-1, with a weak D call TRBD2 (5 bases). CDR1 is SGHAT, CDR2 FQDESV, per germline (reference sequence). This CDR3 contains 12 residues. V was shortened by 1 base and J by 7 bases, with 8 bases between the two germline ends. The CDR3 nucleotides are TGTGCCAGCAGCTTAGTCAGGAGGGAGCAGTACTTC. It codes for CASSLVRREQYF.